This T cell receptor (beta chain) is drawn from a study of radiotherapy plus CTLA-4 blockade in lung cancer. The repertoire was sequenced with immunoSEQ multiplex PCR; TCRdb's copy has only in-frame clones and lacks some. The sample lists around 99,000 clones; 88% were seen once. The germline V and J ends were trimmed by 7 bases and 0 bases, with 13 bases remaining between them. CDR1 and CDR2 from the germline V gene are SNHLY and FYNNEI. The CDR3 runs 14 residues. The chain carries TRBV2 and TRBJ2-7; tentative D call: TRBD1 (6 bases). This receptor was obtained from a human donor with non-small cell lung cancer that progressed on radiotherapy plus ipilimumab. Sequences were derived from peripheral blood, sampled from a patient treated with radiotherapy plus ipilimumab. The chain's CDR3 is CASNSGTSSYEQYF. Here the CDR3 DNA reads TGTGCCAGCAATTCCGGGACATCCTCCTACGAGCAGTACTTC.